The clone carrying this T cell receptor beta chain has just a few counts. Profiling relied on immunoSEQ multiplex PCR, and the TCRdb table lists in-frame clones only, not all of them. The sample lists tens of thousands of clones; around 90% were seen once. This sample was taken from a study of T cell changes during pregnancy in multiple sclerosis. The J segment lost 2 bases and the V segment lost 5 bases, leaving 10 bases of the junction unmatched. Germline V gene data show CDR1 as MNHEY and CDR2 as SMNVEV (reference sequence). This CDR3 has 16 amino acids. The starting material was peripheral blood, obtained after pregnancy. The TCR comes from a female donor with multiple sclerosis, enrolled in a pregnancy study. The rearrangement links TRBV27 to TRBJ1-2; 8 nucleotides align to TRBD1. CDR3 residues: CASSPSTGDENYGYTF. The CDR3 nucleotides read TGTGCCAGCAGTCCGTCGACAGGGGACGAGAACTATGGCTACACCTTC.